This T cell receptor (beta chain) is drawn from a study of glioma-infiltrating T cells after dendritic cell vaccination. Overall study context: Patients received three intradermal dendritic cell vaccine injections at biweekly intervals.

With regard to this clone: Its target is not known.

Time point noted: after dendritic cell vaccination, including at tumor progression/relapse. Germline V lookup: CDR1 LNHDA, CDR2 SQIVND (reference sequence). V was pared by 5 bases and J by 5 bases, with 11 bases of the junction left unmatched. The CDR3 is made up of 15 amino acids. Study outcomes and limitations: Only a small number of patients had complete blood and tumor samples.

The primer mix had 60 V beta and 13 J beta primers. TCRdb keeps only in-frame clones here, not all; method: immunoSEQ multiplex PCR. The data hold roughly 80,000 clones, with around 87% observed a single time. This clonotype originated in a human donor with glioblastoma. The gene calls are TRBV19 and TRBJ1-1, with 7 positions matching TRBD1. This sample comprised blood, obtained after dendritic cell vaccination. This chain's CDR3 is CASSSVPGQLTEAFF. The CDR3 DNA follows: TGTGCCAGTAGTTCAGTCCCGGGACAGTTGACTGAAGCTTTCTTT.